Listed here are 5 T cell receptor beta chains from one sample, sequenced in a study of graft-versus-host responses after intestinal transplantation. Processed graft tissue released its intraepithelial and lamina propria lymphocytes. Only in-frame clones appear in the TCRdb table, and some are missing; sequencing was by immunoSEQ multiplex PCR. The sample holds 20,000 or so clones, around three quarters seen once. The sample consisted of ileum tissue, taken roughly three weeks after intestinal transplant. The receptor set was obtained from a human patient who received an intestinal transplant, so some T cells may come from the graft donor.

The chain couples TRBV13 to TRBJ2-5, with D possibly matching TRBD2 (5 bases). The V and J ends lost 5 bases and 4 bases respectively, with 11 bases between them. Per the germline V gene, CDR1 is PRHDT and CDR2 is FYEKMQ (reference sequence). The CDR3 sequence is 13 residues long. The CDR3 loop reads CASSLGLGETQYF. CDR3 in DNA: TGTGCCAGCAGCCTCGGACTCGGAGAGACCCAGTACTTC.

The chain employs TRBV7-9 and TRBJ2-7, with D possibly matching TRBD2 (5 bases). There are 16 residues in the CDR3. Germline V CDR1 and CDR2: SEHNR, FQNEAQ (reference sequence). V shed 2 bases and J shed 5 bases, with 19 bases lying between them. The CDR3 is CASSLTGLRESNEQYF. CDR3 nucleotide sequence: TGTGCCAGCAGCTTAACGGGCCTAAGGGAGTCCAACGAGCAGTACTTC.

Only one count was recorded for this clone. V usage is TRBV4-3 and J usage is TRBJ2-1; 8 bases agree with TRBD2. This CDR3 comprises 16 residues. The V segment lost 1 base and the J segment 4 bases; nucleotides outside the gene matches: 6. The germline CDR1 and CDR2 sequences are LGHNA and YSLEER. The CDR3 protein is CASSQGIPGGYNEQFF. The CDR3 nucleotides are TGCGCCAGCAGCCAAGGGATTCCGGGGGGGTACAATGAGCAGTTCTTC.

The chain recombines TRBV25-1 with TRBJ2-6, with D hard to call. Germline V lookup: CDR1 MGHDK, CDR2 SYGVNS. Trimming removed 5 bases from V and 2 bases from J, with 7 bases in between. The CDR3 covers 14 residues. CDR3 sequence (DNA): TGTGCCAGCAGTAAGAGGACTGGGGCCAACGTCCTGACTTTC. Protein product: CASSKRTGANVLTF.

This clone was counted a few times. In DNA, the CDR3 is TGCAGCGTTGATCCTAGCGAAGAGACCCAGTACTTC. It translates to CSVDPSEETQYF. V gene TRBV29-1 combines with J gene TRBJ2-5, with D perhaps matching TRBD2 (6 bases). V was pared by 3 bases and J by 3 bases, with 8 bases between. This CDR3 region has 12 residues. Germline CDR1 is SQVTM and CDR2 is ANQGSEA.